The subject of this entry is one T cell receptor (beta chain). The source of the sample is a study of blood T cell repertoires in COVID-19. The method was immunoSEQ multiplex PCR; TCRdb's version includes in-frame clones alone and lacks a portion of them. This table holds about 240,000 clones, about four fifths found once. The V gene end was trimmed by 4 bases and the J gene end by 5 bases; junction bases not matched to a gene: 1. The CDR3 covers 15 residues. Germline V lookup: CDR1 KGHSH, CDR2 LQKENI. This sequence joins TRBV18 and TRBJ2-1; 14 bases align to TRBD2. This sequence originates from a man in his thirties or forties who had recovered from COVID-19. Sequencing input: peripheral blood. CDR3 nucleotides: TGTGCCAGCTCACAGACTAGCGGGGGGGACAATGAGCAGTTCTTC. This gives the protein CASSQTSGGDNEQFF.